Sequencing of this T cell receptor (beta chain) was carried out in a study of early T cells in non-severe SARS-CoV-2 infection. Study at large: The chains were unpaired, and the sequenced material was bulk RNA from unsorted whole blood. Study results and caveats: CD4 and private specificities were missed by VDJdb matching, which favored anti-spike CD8 responses.

The CDR3 totals 17 residues. The germline V and J ends were trimmed by 0 bases and 3 bases, with 16 bases remaining between them. Germline-derived CDR1 and CDR2 are SGHVS and FQNEAQ. This clonotype has only a few counts. Its specificity is not known. Individual cDNA molecules were tagged with unique molecular identifiers. MiXCR, applied by TCRdb to the 5' RACE reads, yields one record per CDR3 protein. The sample lists about 62,000 distinct CDR3 sequences; 8.5% to 9.5% were seen once. This clonotype originated in an adult who was a healthcare worker with PCR-confirmed SARS-CoV-2 infection or an uninfected control (not recorded which). Sequences were obtained from whole blood. The chain uses TRBV7-8 and TRBJ2-3; D perhaps matches TRBD2 (5 bases). The CDR3 nucleotides are TGTGCCAGCAGCTTAGCGAGGGTGCTCCGGATAACAGATACGCAGTATTTT. It is translated as CASSLARVLRITDTQYF.